The next 26 T cell receptor beta chains were all read from a single sample in a study of CD8 T cells in ankylosing spondylitis. One entry per CDR3 protein results from TCRdb running MiXCR on the 5' RACE reads. The table records approximately 180,000 distinct CDR3 sequences, 15% to 20% of them present only once. The sample consisted of blood, either unsorted or a sorted T cell fraction (not recorded which). The receptors derive from a male donor aged 10 to 35 with ankylosing spondylitis or in good health (not recorded which).

This clonotype was picked up many times. This rearrangement joins TRBV11-3 to TRBJ1-1, with 7 bases lining up with TRBD1. With 5 bases clipped from V and 0 bases from J, the junction kept 6 bases outside the gene matches. The CDR3 extends over 15 amino acids. The V gene's germline CDR1 is SGHNT and CDR2 YENEEA. Written as DNA, the CDR3 is TGTGCCAGCAGCGTACGACAGGGATTGAACACTGAAGCTTTCTTT. It translates to CASSVRQGLNTEAFF.

A word on this clonotype: The limits of the CDR3 on the DNA are not certain, so only TCRdb's listed CDR3 is given. The chain joins TRBV27 to TRBJ2-2; the listed D gene, TRBD2, was not tested against the DNA. The CDR3 totals 13 residues, both ends included. Germline loops: CDR1 MNHEY, CDR2 SMNVEV (reference sequence). CDR3 in amino acids: CASSLGGTGSCFF.

The rearrangement uses TRBV5-6 and TRBJ2-4; maybe TRBD2 (5 bases). Germline V gives CDR1 SGHDT, CDR2 YYEEEE. The CDR3 sequence is 16 residues long. Trimming pared 2 bases from V and 3 bases from J, leaving 15 bases between. CDR3 sequence: CASSLDTAGVKNIQYF. CDR3 nucleotide sequence: TGTGCCAGCAGCTTAGACACGGCGGGCGTCAAAAACATTCAGTACTTC.

This clonotype occurred many times. The chain carries TRBV5-1 and TRBJ2-6; a possible D gene is TRBD2 (6 bases). The CDR3 contains 17 residues. The germline V gene encodes CDR1 SGHRS and CDR2 YFSETQ. Trimming took off 2 bases at V and 0 bases at J, with 12 bases between the two ends. CDR3 sequence reads: CASSLPGLISGANVLTF. The DNA of the CDR3 is TGCGCCAGCAGCTTACCGGGACTGATCTCTGGGGCCAACGTCCTGACTTTC.

This clonotype was detected ten times or more. The chain employs TRBV20-1 and TRBJ2-3; 8 bases fit TRBD1. This CDR3 has 17 residues. Per germline, CDR1 DFQATT and CDR2 SNEGSKA (reference sequence). The trim removed 1 base at V and 4 bases at J, leaving 13 bases unmatched. The CDR3, as DNA: TGCAGTGCTAGAGCTTCCAGGGACAGGTTTCCACCAGATACGCAGTATTTT. This sequence encodes CSARASRDRFPPDTQYF.

This clonotype was seen at least ten times. The chain links TRBV25-1 to TRBJ2-2, with D tentatively TRBD1 or TRBD2 (6 bases each). CDR1 MGHDK and CDR2 SYGVNS come from the germline V gene. CDR3 length: 16 amino acids. Trimming pared 4 bases from V and 5 bases from J, leaving 17 bases between. CDR3 in DNA: TGTGCCAGCAGTGGTATCGGCACAGGGAGGACCGGGGAGCTGTTTTTT. Encoded protein: CASSGIGTGRTGELFF.

This clonotype was recorded at least ten times. This chain joins TRBV12-3 or TRBV12-4 and TRBJ2-5; D call uncertain. This CDR3 is built from 15 residues. The V and J ends lost 2 bases and 5 bases respectively, with 15 bases between them. CDR3 sequence (DNA): TGTGCCAGCAGTTTATCCTCTGGAGTAGTGGAGACCCAGTACTTC. It specifies CASSLSSGVVETQYF.

This clonotype came up a few times. This chain uses TRBV7-2 with TRBJ1-5; TRBD1 agrees at 9 bases. Germline values: CDR1 SGHTA, CDR2 FQGNSA. The V gene end was trimmed by 3 bases and the J gene end by 10 bases; junction bases not matched to a gene: 10. The CDR3 contains 15 residues. For the CDR3, the DNA is TGTGCCAGCAGCTTTAAGACAGGGGGTGGTCATCCCCAGCATTTT. It specifies CASSFKTGGGHPQHF.

This clonotype showed up many times. The chain joins TRBV14 to TRBJ1-3; D call uncertain. The germline V gene has CDR1 SGHDN and CDR2 FVKESK. Trimming removed 0 bases at V and 1 base at J, with 10 bases between. There are 16 residues in the CDR3. DNA for the CDR3: TGTGCCAGCAGCCAAGATTTGCCGACTTCTGGAAACACCATATATTTT. It encodes CASSQDLPTSGNTIYF.

This clonotype was detected many times. This chain connects TRBV4-3 to TRBJ2-1; 9 bases align to TRBD2. V dropped 5 bases and J dropped 7; count of bases not matched to a gene: 9. The CDR3 covers 15 residues. In germline, CDR1 is LGHNA, CDR2 YSLEER. Written as DNA, the CDR3 is TGCGCCAGCAGCAGCGACCTAGCGGGAAAAAATGAGCAGTTCTTC. It encodes CASSSDLAGKNEQFF.

The rearrangement links TRBV6-6 to TRBJ2-7, with 7 bases aligning to TRBD2. The trim removed 2 bases at V and 6 bases at J, leaving 10 bases unmatched. The CDR3 totals 15 residues. Looked up from germline, CDR1 is MNHNY and CDR2 is SVGAGI (reference sequence). Here the CDR3 reads CASSYRTDPGGEQYF. As DNA, the CDR3 is TGTGCCAGCAGTTACCGAACGGATCCGGGGGGCGAGCAGTACTTC.

This clonotype was found once. The V call is TRBV29-1, the J call TRBJ2-1, with TRBD2 matching over 15 bases. The length of the CDR3 is 13 residues. Germline V gives CDR1 SQVTM, CDR2 ANQGSEA. After removal of 8 bases from V and 8 bases from J, the junction contained 4 bases not matched to a gene. The DNA for the CDR3 is TGCAGCCTATGGACTAGCGGGAGGGATGAGCAGTTCTTC. Amino acids: CSLWTSGRDEQFF.

This clonotype occurred many times. The genes are TRBV29-1 and TRBJ2-2; 11 bases map to TRBD2. CDR3 size: 17 residues. J gave up 5 bases and V 4 bases, and 12 bases lay outside the gene matches. Germline CDR1 reads SQVTM; CDR2 reads ANQGSEA. Written as DNA, the CDR3 is TGCAGCGTTGGCCCACCCATAGCGGGAGGGCATACCGGGGAGCTGTTTTTT. Translated, it gives CSVGPPIAGGHTGELFF.

This clonotype was seen repeatedly, ten times or more. A junction end diverges from the germline sequence, so it may reflect a read error. The chain joins TRBV10-3 to TRBJ2-5, with 10 bases fitting TRBD2. The CDR3 is 12 residues long. Looked up from germline, CDR1 is ENHRY and CDR2 is SYGVKD. Written as DNA, the CDR3 is TGTGCCATCAGTGAGTCTGGGTCTAGCGGGAGCTTC. It translates to CAISESGSSGSF.

This clonotype has at least ten counts. The rearrangement links TRBV7-7 to TRBJ2-3; TRBD2 matches 14 bases. This CDR3 region has 15 residues. In germline, CDR1 is SSHAT, CDR2 FNYEAQ (reference sequence). V shed 4 bases and J 5 bases; nucleotides not matched to a gene: 2. This CDR3 is CASSSGLAGVDTQYF. In DNA form, the CDR3 reads TGTGCCAGCAGCTCGGGACTAGCGGGAGTAGATACGCAGTATTTT. Combining the CDR3 with reference TRBV7-7 and TRBJ2-3 gives the whole variable domain GAGVSQSPRYKVTKRGQDVTLRCDPISSHATLYWYQQALGQGPEFLTYFNYEAQPDKSGLPSDRFSAERPEGSISTLTIQRTEQRDSAMYRCASSSGLAGVDTQYFGPGTRLTVL.

This clonotype showed up many times. The V call is TRBV6-2 or TRBV6-3, the J call TRBJ1-2; no clear D gene. Germline V gene lookup returns CDR1 MNHEY and CDR2 SVGEGT. V lost 6 bases and J 8 bases, leaving 22 bases between the germline ends. This CDR3 spans 15 amino acids. The CDR3 sequence: CASSLNRAMTLGYTF. In DNA form, the CDR3 reads TGTGCCAGCAGCTTGAACCGGGCCATGACGCTCGGCTACACCTTC.

This clonotype was seen ten or more times. The genes are TRBV5-1 and TRBJ2-1; 11 bases map to TRBD2. The CDR3 loop spans 15 amino acids. Trimming at V came to 4 bases and at J to 7 bases, leaving 7 bases not matched to a gene. The V gene's germline CDR1 is SGHRS and CDR2 YFSETQ. The CDR3 here is CASSLTSGSLNEQFF. CDR3 coding DNA: TGCGCCAGCAGCCTTACTAGCGGGAGTTTGAATGAGCAGTTCTTC.

This clonotype has at least ten counts. This rearrangement joins TRBV7-2 to TRBJ2-3; 8 bases are shared with TRBD2. The CDR3 length is 15 residues. Germline V gene sequence: CDR1 SGHTA, CDR2 FQGNSA. Trimming removed 5 bases from V and 1 base from J; junction bases left unmatched: 5. The DNA for the CDR3 is TGTGCCAGCAGCCGAGCGGGAGTCGGCACAGATACGCAGTATTTT. It yields the protein CASSRAGVGTDTQYF.

This clonotype was counted ten times or more. This rearrangement joins TRBV7-9 to TRBJ1-4, with unresolved D. Germline lookup yields CDR1 SEHNR and CDR2 FQNEAQ (reference sequence). The CDR3 totals 14 residues. The V gene lost 5 bases and the J gene lost 7 bases, with 14 bases spanning the gap. CDR3 protein: CASSPSIVGEKLFF. CDR3 nucleotide sequence: TGTGCCAGCAGCCCGAGTATAGTGGGTGAAAAACTGTTTTTT.

At least ten counts were recorded for this clonotype. The rearrangement joins TRBV12-3 or TRBV12-4 to TRBJ2-2, with 7 bases that match TRBD1. The J segment lost 6 bases and the V segment lost 6 bases, leaving 4 bases of the junction unmatched. The length of the CDR3 is 13 residues. CDR3 region: CASSWDSPGELFF. The DNA of the CDR3 is TGTGCCAGCAGCTGGGACAGTCCCGGGGAGCTGTTTTTT.

In its sample, this clonotype was seen many times. V gene TRBV20-1 combines with J gene TRBJ2-1; 9 bases fit TRBD1. V dropped 0 bases and J dropped 9; count of bases not matched to a gene: 6. The CDR3 covers 14 residues. The V gene's germline CDR1 is DFQATT and CDR2 SNEGSKA (reference sequence). The CDR3 protein is CSARDFTGGLEQFF. In DNA form, the CDR3 reads TGCAGTGCTAGAGATTTTACAGGGGGCCTTGAGCAGTTCTTC.

This clonotype has a count of ten or more. The chain is built from TRBV14 and TRBJ2-2; D might be TRBD1 or TRBD2, each matching 5 bases. This CDR3 has 15 residues. Trimming shortened V by 1 base and J by 2 bases, and 8 bases separated the two germline ends. CDR1 SGHDN and CDR2 FVKESK come from the germline V gene. The CDR3 sequence is CASSQVRGNTGELFF. The CDR3 DNA follows: TGTGCCAGCAGCCAAGTGAGGGGCAACACCGGGGAGCTGTTTTTT. Together with reference TRBV14 and TRBJ2-2, the CDR3 gives the full variable domain: EAGVTQFPSHSVIEKGQTVTLRCDPISGHDNLYWYRRVMGKEIKFLLHFVKESKQDESGMPNNRFLAERTGGTYSTLKVQPAELEDSGVYFCASSQVRGNTGELFFGEGSRLTVL.

This clonotype came up many times. V and J are TRBV10-3 and TRBJ2-7; 11 bases align to TRBD2. V dropped 2 bases and J dropped 6; count of bases not matched to a gene: 3. This CDR3 is built from 14 residues. Germline V gives CDR1 ENHRY, CDR2 SYGVKD. The CDR3 reads CAISELAGGGEQYF. CDR3 sequence (DNA): TGTGCCATCAGTGAGCTAGCGGGAGGAGGCGAGCAGTACTTC.

There are many counts of this clonotype. This chain connects TRBV7-8 to TRBJ2-3; D unclear. V was cut by 1 base and J by 4 bases, with 9 bases left in between. Germline CDR1 SGHVS, CDR2 FQNEAQ. The CDR3 is made up of 14 amino acids. CDR3 in DNA: TGTGCCAGCAGCTTAGATCCGGGCTCAGATACGCAGTATTTT. It yields the protein CASSLDPGSDTQYF. The full variable domain, completed using reference TRBV7-8 and TRBJ2-3, is GAGVSQSPRYKVAKRGQDVALRCDPISGHVSLFWYQQALGQGPEFLTYFQNEAQLDKSGLPSDRFFAERPEGSVSTLKIQRTQQEDSAVYLCASSLDPGSDTQYFGPGTRLTVL.

This clonotype was counted ten times or more. V usage is TRBV12-3 or TRBV12-4 and J usage is TRBJ2-7; the D gene is possibly TRBD1 (6 bases). The V gene lost 5 bases and the J gene lost 1 base, with 9 bases spanning the gap. The CDR3 has 13 residues. The CDR3 nucleotides read TGTGCCAGCAGTCACAGGGCTTCCTACGAGCAGTACGTC. Translated: CASSHRASYEQYV.

In this sample, this clonotype turned up many times. The chain carries TRBV20-1 and TRBJ2-1, with 15 bases that match TRBD2. Germline V gives CDR1 DFQATT, CDR2 SNEGSKA (reference sequence). There are 15 residues in the CDR3. After removal of 3 bases from V and 8 bases from J, the junction contained 5 bases not matched to a gene. CDR3 sequence (DNA): TGCAGTGCTAGCGGGACTAGCGGGAGGAGCGATGAGCAGTTCTTC. This gives the protein CSASGTSGRSDEQFF.